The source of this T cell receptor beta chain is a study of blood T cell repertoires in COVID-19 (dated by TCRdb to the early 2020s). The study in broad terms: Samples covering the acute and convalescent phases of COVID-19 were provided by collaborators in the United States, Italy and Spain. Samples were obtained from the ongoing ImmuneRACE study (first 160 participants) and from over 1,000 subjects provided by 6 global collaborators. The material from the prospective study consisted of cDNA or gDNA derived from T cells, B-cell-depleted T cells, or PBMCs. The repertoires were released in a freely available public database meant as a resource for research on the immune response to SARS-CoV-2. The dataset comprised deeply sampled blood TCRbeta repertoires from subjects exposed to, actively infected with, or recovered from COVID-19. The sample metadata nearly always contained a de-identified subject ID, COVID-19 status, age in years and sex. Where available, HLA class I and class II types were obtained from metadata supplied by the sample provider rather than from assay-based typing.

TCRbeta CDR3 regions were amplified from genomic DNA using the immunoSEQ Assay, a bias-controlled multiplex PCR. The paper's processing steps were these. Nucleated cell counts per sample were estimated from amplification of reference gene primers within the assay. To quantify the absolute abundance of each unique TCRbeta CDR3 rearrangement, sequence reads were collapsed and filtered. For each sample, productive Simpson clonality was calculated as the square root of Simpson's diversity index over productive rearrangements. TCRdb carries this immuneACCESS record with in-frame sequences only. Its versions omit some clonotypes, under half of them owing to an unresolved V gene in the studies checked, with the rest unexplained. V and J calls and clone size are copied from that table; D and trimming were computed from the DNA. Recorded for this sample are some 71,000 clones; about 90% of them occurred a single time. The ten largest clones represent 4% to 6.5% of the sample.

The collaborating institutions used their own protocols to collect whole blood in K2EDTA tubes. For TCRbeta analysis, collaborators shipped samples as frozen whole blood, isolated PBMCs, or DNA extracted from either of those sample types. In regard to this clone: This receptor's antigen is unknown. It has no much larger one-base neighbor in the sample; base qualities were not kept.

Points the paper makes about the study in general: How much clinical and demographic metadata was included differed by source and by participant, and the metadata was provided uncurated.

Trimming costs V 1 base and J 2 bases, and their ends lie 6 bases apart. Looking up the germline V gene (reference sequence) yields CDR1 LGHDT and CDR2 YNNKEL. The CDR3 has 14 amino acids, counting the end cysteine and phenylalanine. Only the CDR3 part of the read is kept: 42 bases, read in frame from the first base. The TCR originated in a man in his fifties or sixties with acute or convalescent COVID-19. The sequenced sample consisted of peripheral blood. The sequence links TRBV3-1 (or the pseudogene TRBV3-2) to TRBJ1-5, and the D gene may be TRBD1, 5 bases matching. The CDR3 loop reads CASSQGGGNQPQHF. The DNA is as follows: TGTGCCAGCAGCCAAGGGGGGGGCAATCAGCCCCAGCATTTT.